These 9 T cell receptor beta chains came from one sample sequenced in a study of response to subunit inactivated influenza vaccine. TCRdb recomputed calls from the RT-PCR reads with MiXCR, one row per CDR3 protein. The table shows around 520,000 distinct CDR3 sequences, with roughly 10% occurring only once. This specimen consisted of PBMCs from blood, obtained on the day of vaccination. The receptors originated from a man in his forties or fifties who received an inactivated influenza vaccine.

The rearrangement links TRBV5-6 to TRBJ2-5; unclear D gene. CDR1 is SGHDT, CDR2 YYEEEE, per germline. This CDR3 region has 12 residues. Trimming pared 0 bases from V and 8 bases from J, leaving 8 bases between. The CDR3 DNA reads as TGTGCCAGCAGCTTGGCAAGGTTAACCCAGTACTTC. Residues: CASSLARLTQYF.

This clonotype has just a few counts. DNA for the CDR3: TGTGCCAGCAGTGACAGGGAAGGTGAAAAACTGTTTTTT. Residues: CASSDREGEKLFF. The chain carries TRBV6-4 and TRBJ1-4; no clear D. Germline lookup yields CDR1 MRHNA and CDR2 SNTAGT. The CDR3 runs to 13 residues. Trimming removed 2 bases at V and 7 bases at J, with 8 bases between.

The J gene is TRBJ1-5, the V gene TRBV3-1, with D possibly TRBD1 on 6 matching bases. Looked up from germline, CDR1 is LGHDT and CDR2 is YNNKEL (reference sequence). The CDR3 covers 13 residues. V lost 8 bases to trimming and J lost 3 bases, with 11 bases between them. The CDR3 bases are TGTGCCAGCGCGGGGGCCGACAATCAGCCCCAGCATTTT. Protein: CASAGADNQPQHF.

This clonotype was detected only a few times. This CDR3 reads CASSVGGGEQFF. The CDR3 bases are TGTGCCAGCAGCGTGGGAGGGGGTGAGCAGTTCTTC. This chain uses TRBV9 with TRBJ2-1, with a weak D call TRBD2 (7 bases). Per the germline V gene, CDR1 is SGDLS and CDR2 is YYNGEE. The V and J ends lost 2 bases and 9 bases respectively, with 9 bases between them. The CDR3 is 12 residues long.

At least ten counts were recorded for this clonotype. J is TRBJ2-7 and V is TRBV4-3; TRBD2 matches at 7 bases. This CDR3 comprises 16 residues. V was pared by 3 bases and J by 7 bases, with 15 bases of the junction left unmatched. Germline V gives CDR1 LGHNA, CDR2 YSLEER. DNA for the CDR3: TGCGCCAGCAGCCAGAACCGGGACGGCGGACTAGGAGAGCAGTACTTC. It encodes CASSQNRDGGLGEQYF.

The CDR3 sequence: CASSYAGAEAFF. The DNA of the CDR3 is TGTGCCAGCAGTTACGCCGGGGCTGAAGCTTTCTTT. J is TRBJ1-1 and V is TRBV6-6; D gene unclear. Germline CDR1 is MNHNY and CDR2 is SVGAGI (reference sequence). The CDR3 length is 12 residues. The ends were cut back, 2 bases at V and 6 bases at J, with 7 bases in the middle.

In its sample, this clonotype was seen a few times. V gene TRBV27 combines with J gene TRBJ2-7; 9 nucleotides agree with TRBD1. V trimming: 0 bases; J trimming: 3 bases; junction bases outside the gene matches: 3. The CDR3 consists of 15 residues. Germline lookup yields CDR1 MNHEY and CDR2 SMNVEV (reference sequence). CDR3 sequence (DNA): TGTGCCAGCAGTTTATCCGGGACAGGGATCTACGAGCAGTACTTC. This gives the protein CASSLSGTGIYEQYF.

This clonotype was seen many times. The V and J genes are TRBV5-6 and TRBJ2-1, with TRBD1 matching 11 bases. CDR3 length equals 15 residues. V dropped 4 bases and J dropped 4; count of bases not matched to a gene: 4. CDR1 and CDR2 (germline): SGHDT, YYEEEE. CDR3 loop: CASSQDRGLYNEQFF. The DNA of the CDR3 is TGTGCCAGCAGCCAGGACAGGGGGCTTTACAATGAGCAGTTCTTC.

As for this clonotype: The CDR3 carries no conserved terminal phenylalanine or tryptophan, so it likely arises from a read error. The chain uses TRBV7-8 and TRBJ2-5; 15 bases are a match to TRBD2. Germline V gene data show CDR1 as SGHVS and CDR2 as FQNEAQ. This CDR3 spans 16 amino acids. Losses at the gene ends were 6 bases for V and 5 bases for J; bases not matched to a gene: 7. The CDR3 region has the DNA TGTGCCAGCAGAAGAAGGACTAGCGGGAGGGATGAGACCCAGTACTTG. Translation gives CASRRRTSGRDETQYL.